The present entry profiles one T cell receptor (beta chain) with its context. Its recognized antigen is unknown. No base-level quality is on record; no much larger clone is a single base apart. The data belong to a study of CD4 and CD8 cells across lung adenocarcinoma regions listed by TCRdb under 2018. Notes on the research overall: To look at intratumor heterogeneity in the T cell receptor repertoire, the study compared tumor centers against tumor margins.

Donors were patients with localized lung adenocarcinoma, a subtype of non-small cell lung cancer. The samples were taken from the centers of localized lung adenocarcinomas. For TCR repertoire analysis, CD8+ T cells taken from tumor tissue were profiled apart from CD4+ T cells. Receptors were amplified or captured by PCR. Sequencing was carried out with a HiSeq X Ten. Starting from the raw public reads, TCRdb applied fastp trimming at Q25, assembled clones with MiXCR and retained in-frame beta chains. For every CDR3 protein sequence, its rows merge into one entry that carries the most common genes and DNA. The sample profile shows about 20,000 distinct CDR3 sequences; roughly 56% of them were found once. Jointly, the top ten make up 24% of the sample. From cysteine to phenylalanine, the CDR3 is 15 amino acids long. Here the CDR3 DNA is all that survives: 45 bases in frame from base 1. According to the germline V gene, CDR1 reads MNHNS and CDR2 reads SASEGT.

The sample consisted of CD8+ T cells from the center of a lung tumor. The cell subset or site label, read with the paper, signifies: tumor center region. The clonotype was recovered from a female donor with lung adenocarcinoma. The CD4 and CD8 labels of this study may be unreliable. Here the chain combines TRBV6-1 and TRBJ2-3; TRBD2 is a weak D gene call, 5 bases matching. The DNA matches TRBJ2-5 better at its end, which makes the J call doubtful. The sequenced DNA is TGTGCCGGGAGTGCTGGAGGTTTTCCGGCAGATACCCAGTACTTC. It translates to CAGSAGGFPADTQYF.